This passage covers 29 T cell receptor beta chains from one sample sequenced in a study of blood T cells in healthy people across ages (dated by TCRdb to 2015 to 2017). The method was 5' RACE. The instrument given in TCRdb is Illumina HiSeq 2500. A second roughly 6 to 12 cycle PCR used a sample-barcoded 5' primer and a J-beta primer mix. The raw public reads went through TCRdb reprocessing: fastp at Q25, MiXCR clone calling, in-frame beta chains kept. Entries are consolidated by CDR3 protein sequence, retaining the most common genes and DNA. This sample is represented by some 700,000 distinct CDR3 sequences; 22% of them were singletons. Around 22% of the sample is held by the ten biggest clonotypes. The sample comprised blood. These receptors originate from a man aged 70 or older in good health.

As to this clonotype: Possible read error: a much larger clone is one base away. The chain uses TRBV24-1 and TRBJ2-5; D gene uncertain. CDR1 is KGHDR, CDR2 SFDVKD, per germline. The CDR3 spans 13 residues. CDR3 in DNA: TGTGCCCCCAGTGTATCCCACCGTGAGACCCAGTACTTC. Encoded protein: CAPSVSHRETQYF.

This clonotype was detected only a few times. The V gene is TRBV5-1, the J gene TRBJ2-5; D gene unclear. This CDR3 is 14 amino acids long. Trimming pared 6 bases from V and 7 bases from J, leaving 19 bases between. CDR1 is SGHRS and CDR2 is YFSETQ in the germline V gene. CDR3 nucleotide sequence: TGCGCCAGCAAACCGGACCCAGAATATGGGACCCAGTACTTC. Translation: CASKPDPEYGTQYF.

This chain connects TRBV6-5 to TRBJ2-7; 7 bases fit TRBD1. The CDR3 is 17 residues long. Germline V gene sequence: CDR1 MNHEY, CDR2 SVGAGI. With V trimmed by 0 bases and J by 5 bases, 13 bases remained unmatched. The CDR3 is CASSYSNLPTGHDEQYF. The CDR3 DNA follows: TGTGCCAGCAGTTACTCGAATCTCCCGACAGGGCACGACGAGCAGTACTTC.

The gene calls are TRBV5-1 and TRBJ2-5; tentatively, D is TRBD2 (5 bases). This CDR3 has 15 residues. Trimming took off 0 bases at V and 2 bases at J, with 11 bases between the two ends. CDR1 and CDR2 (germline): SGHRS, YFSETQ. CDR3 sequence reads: CASSLEGWRQETQYF. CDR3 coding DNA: TGCGCCAGCAGCTTGGAGGGATGGAGGCAAGAGACCCAGTACTTC.

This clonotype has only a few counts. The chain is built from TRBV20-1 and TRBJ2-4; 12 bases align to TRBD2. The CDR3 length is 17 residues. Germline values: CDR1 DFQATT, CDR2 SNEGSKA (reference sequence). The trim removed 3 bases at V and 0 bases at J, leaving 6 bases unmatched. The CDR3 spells CSASPSGRALAKNIQYF. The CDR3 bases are TGCAGTGCTAGCCCTAGCGGGAGGGCCCTAGCCAAAAACATTCAGTACTTC.

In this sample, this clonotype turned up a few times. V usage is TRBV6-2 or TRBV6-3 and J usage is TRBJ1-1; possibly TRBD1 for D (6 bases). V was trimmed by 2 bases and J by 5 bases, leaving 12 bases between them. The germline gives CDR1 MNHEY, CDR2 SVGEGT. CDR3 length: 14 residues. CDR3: CASSYVGGWTEAFF. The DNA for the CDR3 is TGTGCCAGCAGTTACGTCGGGGGCTGGACTGAAGCTTTCTTT.

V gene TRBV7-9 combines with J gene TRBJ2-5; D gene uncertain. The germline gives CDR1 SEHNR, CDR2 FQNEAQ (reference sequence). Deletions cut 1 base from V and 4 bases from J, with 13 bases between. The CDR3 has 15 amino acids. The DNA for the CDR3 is TGTGCCAGCAGCTTAGAGGGCACGGTCTCAGAGACCCAGTACTTC. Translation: CASSLEGTVSETQYF.

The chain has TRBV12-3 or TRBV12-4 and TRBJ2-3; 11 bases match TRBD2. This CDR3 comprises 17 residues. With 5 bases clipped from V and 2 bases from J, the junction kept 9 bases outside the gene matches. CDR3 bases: TGTGCCAGCAGTCGGATGAGACTAGCGGGGAACACAGATACGCAGTATTTT. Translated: CASSRMRLAGNTDTQYF.

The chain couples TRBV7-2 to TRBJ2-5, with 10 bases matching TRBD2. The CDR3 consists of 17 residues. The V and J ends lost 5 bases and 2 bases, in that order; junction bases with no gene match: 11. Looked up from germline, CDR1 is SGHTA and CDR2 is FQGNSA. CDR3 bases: TGTGCCAGCAGCGTTGGGAAGACTAGCGGGCCTCAAGAGACCCAGTACTTC. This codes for CASSVGKTSGPQETQYF.

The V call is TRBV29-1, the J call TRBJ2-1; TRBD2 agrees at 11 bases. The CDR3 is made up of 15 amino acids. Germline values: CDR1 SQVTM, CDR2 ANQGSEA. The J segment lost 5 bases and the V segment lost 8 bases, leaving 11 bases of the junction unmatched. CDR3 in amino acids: CSFQRGLAEDNEQFF. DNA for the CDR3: TGCAGCTTCCAAAGGGGACTAGCGGAGGACAATGAGCAGTTCTTC.

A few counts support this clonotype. The CDR3 sequence is CASSQGTETNEKLFF. The CDR3 nucleotides read TGTGCCAGCAGCCAAGGGACGGAAACTAATGAAAAACTGTTTTTT. The chain has TRBV3-1 and TRBJ1-4; no reliable D call. Deletions cut 1 base from V and 1 base from J, with 7 bases between. The V gene's germline CDR1 is LGHDT and CDR2 YNNKEL (reference sequence). The length of the CDR3 is 15 residues.

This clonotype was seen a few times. The CDR3 sequence is CASRVGGYTTDTQYF. CDR3 nucleotides: TGTGCCAGCAGGGTAGGGGGCTACACTACAGATACGCAGTATTTT. The rearrangement links TRBV7-2 to TRBJ2-3; 7 bases align to TRBD1. Germline V CDR1 and CDR2: SGHTA, FQGNSA. The CDR3 loop spans 15 amino acids. The V gene end was trimmed by 6 bases and the J gene end by 3 bases; junction bases not matched to a gene: 9.

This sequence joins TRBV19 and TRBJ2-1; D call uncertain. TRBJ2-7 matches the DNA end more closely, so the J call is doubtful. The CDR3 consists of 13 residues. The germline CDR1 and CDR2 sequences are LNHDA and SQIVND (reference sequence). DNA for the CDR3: TGTGCCAGTAGTATAGACCGGGTCGGCGAGCAGTACTTC. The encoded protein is CASSIDRVGEQYF.

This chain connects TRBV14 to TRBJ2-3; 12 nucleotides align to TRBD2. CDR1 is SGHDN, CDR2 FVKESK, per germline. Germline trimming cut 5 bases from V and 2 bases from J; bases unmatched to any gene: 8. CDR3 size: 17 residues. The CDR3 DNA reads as TGTGCCAGCAGCAACGGACTAGCGGGATCGGTCACAGATACGCAGTATTTT. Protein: CASSNGLAGSVTDTQYF.

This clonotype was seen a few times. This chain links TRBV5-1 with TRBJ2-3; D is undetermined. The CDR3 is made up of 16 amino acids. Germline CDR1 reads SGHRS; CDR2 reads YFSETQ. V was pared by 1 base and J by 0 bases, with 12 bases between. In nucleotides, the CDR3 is TGCGCCAGCAGCTTGAGGGCCGGTCATAGCACAGATACGCAGTATTTT. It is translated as CASSLRAGHSTDTQYF.

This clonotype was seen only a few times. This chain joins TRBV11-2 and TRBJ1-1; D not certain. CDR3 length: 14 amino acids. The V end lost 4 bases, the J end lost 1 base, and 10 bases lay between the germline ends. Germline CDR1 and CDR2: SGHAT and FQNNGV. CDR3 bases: TGTGCCAGCAGCTCCCCCCTTCGGAACACTGAAGCTTTCTTT. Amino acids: CASSSPLRNTEAFF. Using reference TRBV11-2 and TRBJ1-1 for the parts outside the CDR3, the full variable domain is EAGVAQSPRYKIIEKRQSVAFWCNPISGHATLYWYQQILGQGPKLLIQFQNNGVVDDSQLPKDRFSAERLKGVDSTLKIQPAKLEDSAVYLCASSSPLRNTEAFFGQGTRLTVV.

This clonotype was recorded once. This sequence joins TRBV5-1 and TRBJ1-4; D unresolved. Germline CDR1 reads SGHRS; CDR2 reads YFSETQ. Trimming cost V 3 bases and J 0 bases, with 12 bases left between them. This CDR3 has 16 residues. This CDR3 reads CASSSGLSATNEKLFF. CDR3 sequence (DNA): TGCGCCAGCAGCTCTGGACTTTCTGCAACTAATGAAAAACTGTTTTTT.

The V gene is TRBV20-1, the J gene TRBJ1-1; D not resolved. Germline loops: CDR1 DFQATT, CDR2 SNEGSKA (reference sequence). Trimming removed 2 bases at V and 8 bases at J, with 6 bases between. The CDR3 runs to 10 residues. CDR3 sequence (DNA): TGCAGTGCTAGATTTCCAGAAGCTTTCTTT. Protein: CSARFPEAFF.

CDR3 coding DNA: TGTGCCAGCAGCTATCCCCCTTTTAACTATGGCTACACCTTC. Translating gives CASSYPPFNYGYTF. The V call is TRBV5-6, the J call TRBJ1-2; D gene ambiguous. V lost 3 bases to trimming and J lost 1 base, with 10 bases between them. Looked up from germline, CDR1 is SGHDT and CDR2 is YYEEEE. CDR3 length: 14 amino acids.

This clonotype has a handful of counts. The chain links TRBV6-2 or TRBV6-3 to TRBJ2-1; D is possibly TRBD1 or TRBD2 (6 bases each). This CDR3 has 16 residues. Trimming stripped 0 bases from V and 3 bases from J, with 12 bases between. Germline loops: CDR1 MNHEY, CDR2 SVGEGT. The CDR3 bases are TGTGCCAGCAGTTACTCGGGGGGCGGGGACTACAATGAGCAGTTCTTC. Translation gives CASSYSGGGDYNEQFF.

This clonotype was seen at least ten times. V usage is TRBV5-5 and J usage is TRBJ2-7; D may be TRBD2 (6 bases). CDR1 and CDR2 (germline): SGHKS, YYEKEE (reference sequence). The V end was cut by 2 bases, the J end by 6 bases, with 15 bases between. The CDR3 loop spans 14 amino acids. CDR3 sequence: CASSFYNRESEQYF. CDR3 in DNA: TGTGCCAGCAGCTTTTACAATCGGGAGAGCGAGCAGTACTTC. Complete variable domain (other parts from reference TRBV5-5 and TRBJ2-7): DAGVTQSPTHLIKTRGQQVTLRCSPISGHKSVSWYQQVLGQGPQFIFQYYEKEERGRGNFPDRFSARQFPNYSSELNVNALLLGDSALYLCASSFYNRESEQYFGPGTRLTVT.

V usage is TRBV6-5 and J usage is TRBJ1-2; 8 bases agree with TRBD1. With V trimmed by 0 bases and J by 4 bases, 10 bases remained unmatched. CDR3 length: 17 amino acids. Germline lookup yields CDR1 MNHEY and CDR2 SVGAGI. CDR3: CASSYSSWTGFTYGYTF. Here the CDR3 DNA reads TGTGCCAGCAGTTACTCTTCATGGACAGGGTTTACCTATGGCTACACCTTC.

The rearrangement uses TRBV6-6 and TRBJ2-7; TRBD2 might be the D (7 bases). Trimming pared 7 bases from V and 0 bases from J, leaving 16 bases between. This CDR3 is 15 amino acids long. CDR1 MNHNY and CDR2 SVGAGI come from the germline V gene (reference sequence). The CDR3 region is CASTLGGARSYEQYF. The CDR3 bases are TGTGCCAGCACCCTGGGGGGGGCGCGCTCCTACGAGCAGTACTTC.

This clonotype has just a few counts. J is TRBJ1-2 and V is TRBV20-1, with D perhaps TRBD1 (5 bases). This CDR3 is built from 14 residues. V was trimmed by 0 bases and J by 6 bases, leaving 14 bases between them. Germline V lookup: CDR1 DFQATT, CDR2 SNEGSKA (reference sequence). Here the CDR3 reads CSARDWGERDGYTF. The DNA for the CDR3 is TGCAGTGCTAGAGATTGGGGGGAGAGGGATGGCTACACCTTC.

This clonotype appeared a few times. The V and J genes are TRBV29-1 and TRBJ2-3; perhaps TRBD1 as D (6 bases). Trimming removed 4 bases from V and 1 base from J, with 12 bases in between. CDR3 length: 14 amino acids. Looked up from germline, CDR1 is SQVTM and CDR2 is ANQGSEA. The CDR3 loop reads CSVAWAGGTDTQYF. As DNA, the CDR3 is TGCAGCGTTGCCTGGGCAGGGGGCACAGATACGCAGTATTTT.

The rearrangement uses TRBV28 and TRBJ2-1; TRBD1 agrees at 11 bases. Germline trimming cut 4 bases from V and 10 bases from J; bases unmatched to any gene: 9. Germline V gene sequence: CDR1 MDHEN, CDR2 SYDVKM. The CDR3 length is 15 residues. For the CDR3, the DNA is TGTGCCAGCAGTTACCGGGACAGGGGGGTCGCAGAGCAGTTCTTC. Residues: CASSYRDRGVAEQFF.

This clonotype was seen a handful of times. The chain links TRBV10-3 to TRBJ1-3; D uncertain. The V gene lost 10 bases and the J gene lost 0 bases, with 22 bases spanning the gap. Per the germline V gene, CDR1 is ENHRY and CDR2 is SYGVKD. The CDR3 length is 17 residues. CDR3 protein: CATGRTGRVSSGNTIYF. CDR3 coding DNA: TGTGCCACCGGACGGACCGGGAGGGTGAGCTCTGGAAACACCATATATTTT.

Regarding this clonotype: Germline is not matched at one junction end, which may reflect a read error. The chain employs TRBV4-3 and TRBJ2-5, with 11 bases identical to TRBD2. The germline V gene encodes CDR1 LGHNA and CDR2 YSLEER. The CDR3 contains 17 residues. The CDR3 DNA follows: TGCGCCAGCAGCCAATTTCGAGGGCTAGCGGGAGGATCGGGCCGGTTCTTC. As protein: CASSQFRGLAGGSGRFF.

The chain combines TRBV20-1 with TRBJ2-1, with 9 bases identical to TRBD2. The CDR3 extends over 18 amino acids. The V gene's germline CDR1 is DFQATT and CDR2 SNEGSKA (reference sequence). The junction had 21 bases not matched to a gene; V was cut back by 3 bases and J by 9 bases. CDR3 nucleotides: TGCAGTGCTAGTAAGGGCGGGAGGGCCCCATCTACATTTAGTGAGCAGTTCTTC. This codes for CSASKGGRAPSTFSEQFF.